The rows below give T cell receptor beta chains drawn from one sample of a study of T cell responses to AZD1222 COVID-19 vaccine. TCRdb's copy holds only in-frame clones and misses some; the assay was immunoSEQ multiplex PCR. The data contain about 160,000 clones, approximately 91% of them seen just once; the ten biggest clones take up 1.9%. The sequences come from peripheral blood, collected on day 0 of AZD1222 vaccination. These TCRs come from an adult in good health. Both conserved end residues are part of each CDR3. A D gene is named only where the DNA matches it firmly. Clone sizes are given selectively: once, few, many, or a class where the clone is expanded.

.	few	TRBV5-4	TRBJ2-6	CASSLGNKDPGANVLTF	TGTGCCAGCAGCTTGGGTAACAAGGACCCTGGGGCCAACGTCCTGACTTTC
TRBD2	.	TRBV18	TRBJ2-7	CASSPGTRDEQYF	TGTGCCAGCTCACCCGGGACTAGGGACGAGCAGTACTTC
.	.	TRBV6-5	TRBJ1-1	CASSYHKTDTEAFF	TGTGCCAGCAGTTACCACAAAACCGACACTGAAGCTTTCTTT
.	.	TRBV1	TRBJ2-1	CTSYNEQFF	TGCACCAGCTACAATGAGCAGTTCTTC
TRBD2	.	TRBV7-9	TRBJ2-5	CASSLPSGSGSETQYF	TGTGCCAGCAGCCTCCCTAGCGGGAGCGGTTCCGAGACCCAGTACTTC
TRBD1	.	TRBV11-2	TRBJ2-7	CASSLDGTGYEQYF	TGTGCCAGCAGCTTAGACGGGACAGGATACGAGCAGTACTTC
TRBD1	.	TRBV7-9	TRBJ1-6	CASSSDTGGGSPLHF	TGTGCCAGCAGCTCGGACACAGGGGGCGGGTCACCCCTCCACTTT
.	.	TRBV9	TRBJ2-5	CASSAWGAAETQYF	TGTGCCAGCAGCGCGTGGGGGGCCGCGGAGACCCAGTACTTC
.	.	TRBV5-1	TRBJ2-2	CASSSFEDSRAGELFF	TGCGCCAGCAGCTCCTTTGAGGATTCACGGGCCGGGGAGCTGTTTTTT
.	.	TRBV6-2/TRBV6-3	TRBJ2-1	CASSRRPGHNEQFF	TGTGCCAGCAGTCGGCGACCAGGGCACAATGAGCAGTTCTTC
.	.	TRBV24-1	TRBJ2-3	CATSDLRSTDTQYF	TGTGCCACCAGTGATTTGCGGAGCACAGATACGCAGTATTTT
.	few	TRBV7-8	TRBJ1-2	CASSPTRMSRGGYTF	TGTGCCAGCAGCCCTACCCGGATGTCTCGTGGTGGCTACACCTTC
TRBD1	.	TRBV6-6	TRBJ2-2	CASTKRQGANTGELFF	TGTGCCAGCACCAAAAGACAGGGAGCGAACACCGGGGAGCTGTTTTTT
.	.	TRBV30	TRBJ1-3	CAWRRRTSGNTIYF	TGTGCCTGGAGGCGCCGGACCTCTGGAAACACCATATATTTT
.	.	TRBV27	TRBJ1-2	CASSPRPGAHGYTF	TGTGCCAGCAGCCCCAGGCCCGGGGCTCATGGCTACACCTTC
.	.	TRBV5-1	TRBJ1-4	CASSWATGEKLFF	TGCGCCAGCAGCTGGGCGACAGGTGAAAAACTGTTTTTT
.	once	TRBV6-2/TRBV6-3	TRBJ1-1	CASSSFGGANTEAFF	TGTGCCAGCAGTTCTTTTGGTGGGGCGAACACTGAAGCTTTCTTT
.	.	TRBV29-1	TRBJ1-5	CSVSQGFLGNQPQHF	TGCAGCGTCTCCCAGGGATTTCTTGGCAATCAGCCCCAGCATTTT
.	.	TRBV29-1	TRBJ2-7	CSFGRDHEQYF	TGCAGCTTCGGACGGGATCACGAGCAGTACTTC
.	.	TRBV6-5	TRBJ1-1	CASSSPGNRPNTEAFF	TGTGCCAGCAGTTCCCCGGGGAACCGCCCTAACACTGAAGCTTTCTTT
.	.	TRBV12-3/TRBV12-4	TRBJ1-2	CASSLDPVYGYTF	TGTGCCAGCAGTTTAGATCCAGTCTATGGCTACACCTTC
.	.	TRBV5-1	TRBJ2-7	CASSSPSYEQYF	TGCGCCAGCAGCTCCCCCTCCTACGAGCAGTACTTC
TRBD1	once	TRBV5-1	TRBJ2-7	CASSWTQGVYEQYF	TGCGCCAGCAGCTGGACACAGGGGGTCTACGAGCAGTACTTC
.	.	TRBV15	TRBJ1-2	CATSRDRALRYGYTF	TGTGCCACCAGCAGAGATCGGGCGCTGAGATATGGCTACACCTTC
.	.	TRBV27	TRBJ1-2	CASSKTGEQNYGYTF	TGTGCCAGCAGTAAAACAGGAGAACAAAACTATGGCTACACCTTC
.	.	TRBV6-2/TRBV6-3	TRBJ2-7	CASSDPVGISYEQYF	TGTGCCAGCAGTGACCCGGTGGGGATCTCCTACGAGCAGTACTTC
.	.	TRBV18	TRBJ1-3	CASSLGSGNTIYF	TGTGCCAGCTCGCTCGGATCTGGAAACACCATATATTTT